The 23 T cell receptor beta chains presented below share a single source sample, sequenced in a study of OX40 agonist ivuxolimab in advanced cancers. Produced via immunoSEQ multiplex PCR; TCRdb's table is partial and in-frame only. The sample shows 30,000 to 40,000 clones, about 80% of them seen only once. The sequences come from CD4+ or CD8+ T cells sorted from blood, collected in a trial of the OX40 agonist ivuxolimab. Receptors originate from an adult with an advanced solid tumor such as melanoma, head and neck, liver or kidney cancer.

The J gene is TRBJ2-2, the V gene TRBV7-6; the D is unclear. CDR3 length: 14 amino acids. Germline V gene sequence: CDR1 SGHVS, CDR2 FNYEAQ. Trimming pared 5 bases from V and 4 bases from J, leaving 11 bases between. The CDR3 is CASSDGRATGELFF. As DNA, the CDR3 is TGTGCCAGCAGCGATGGCCGGGCCACCGGGGAGCTGTTTTTT.

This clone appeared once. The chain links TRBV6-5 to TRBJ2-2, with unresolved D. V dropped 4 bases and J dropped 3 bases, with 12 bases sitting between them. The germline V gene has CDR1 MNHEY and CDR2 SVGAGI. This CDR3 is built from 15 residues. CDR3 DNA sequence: TGTGCCAGCAGTTTGGCCGAATCCTACACCGGGGAGCTGTTTTTT. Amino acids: CASSLAESYTGELFF.

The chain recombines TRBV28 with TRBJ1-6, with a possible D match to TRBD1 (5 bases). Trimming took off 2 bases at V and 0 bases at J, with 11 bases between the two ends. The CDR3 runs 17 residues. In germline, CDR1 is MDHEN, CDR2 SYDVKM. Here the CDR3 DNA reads TGTGCCAGCAGTTTAATGCGCAGGGCCTCCTATAATTCACCCCTCCACTTT. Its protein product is CASSLMRRASYNSPLHF.

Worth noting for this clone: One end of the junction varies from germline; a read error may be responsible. CDR3 sequence: CASSPSRRTAFYEQYF. CDR3 coding DNA: TGCGCCAGCAGCCCCAGTCGCAGGACTGCCTTCTACGAGCAGTACTTC. The genes are TRBV5-4 and TRBJ2-7; possible D gene TRBD2, 5 bases. The CDR3 extends over 16 amino acids. The germline gives CDR1 SGHNT, CDR2 YYREEE (reference sequence).

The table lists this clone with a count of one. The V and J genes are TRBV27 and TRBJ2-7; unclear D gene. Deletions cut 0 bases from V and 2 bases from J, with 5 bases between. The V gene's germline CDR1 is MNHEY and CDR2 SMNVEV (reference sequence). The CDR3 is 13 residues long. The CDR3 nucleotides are TGTGCCAGCAGTTTATCCGACACCTACGAGCAGTACTTC. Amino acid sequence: CASSLSDTYEQYF.

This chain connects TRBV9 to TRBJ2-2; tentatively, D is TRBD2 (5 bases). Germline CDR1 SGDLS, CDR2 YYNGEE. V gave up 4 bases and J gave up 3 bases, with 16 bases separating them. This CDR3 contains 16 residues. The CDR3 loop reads CASSPRPTGDTGELFF. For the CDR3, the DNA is TGTGCCAGCAGCCCTCGACCTACCGGGGACACCGGGGAGCTGTTTTTT.

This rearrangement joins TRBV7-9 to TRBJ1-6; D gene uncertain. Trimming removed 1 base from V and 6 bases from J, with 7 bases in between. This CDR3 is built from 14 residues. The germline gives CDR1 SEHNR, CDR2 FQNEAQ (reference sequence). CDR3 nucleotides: TGTGCCAGCAGCTTAGACAGTATTAATTCACCCCTCCACTTT. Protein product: CASSLDSINSPLHF.

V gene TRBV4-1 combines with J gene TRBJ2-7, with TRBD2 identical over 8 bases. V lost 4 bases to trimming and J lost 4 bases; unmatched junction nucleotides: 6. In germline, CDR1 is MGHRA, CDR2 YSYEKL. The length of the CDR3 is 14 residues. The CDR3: CASSLAGGGYEQYF. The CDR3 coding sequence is TGCGCCAGCAGCCTCGCGGGGGGTGGGTACGAGCAGTACTTC.

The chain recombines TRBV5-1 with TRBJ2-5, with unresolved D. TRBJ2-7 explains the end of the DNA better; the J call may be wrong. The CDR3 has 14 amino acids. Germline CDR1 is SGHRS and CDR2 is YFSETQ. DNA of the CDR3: TGCGCCAGCAGCTATAAGACACCTTCCTACGAGCAGTACTTC. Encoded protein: CASSYKTPSYEQYF.

The CDR3 DNA reads as TGTGCCACCAGCAGGGTACAGTCGAACACTGAAGCTTTCTTT. As protein: CATSRVQSNTEAFF. The chain couples TRBV15 to TRBJ1-1, with D unclear. This CDR3 is built from 14 residues. Germline V gives CDR1 LNHNV, CDR2 YYDKDF (reference sequence). The germline V and J ends were trimmed by 3 bases and 1 base, with 9 bases remaining between them.

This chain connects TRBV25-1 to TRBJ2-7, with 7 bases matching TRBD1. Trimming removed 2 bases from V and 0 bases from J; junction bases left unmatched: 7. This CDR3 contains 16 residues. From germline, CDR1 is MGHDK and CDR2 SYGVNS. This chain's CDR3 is CASSEGTVKSSYEQYF. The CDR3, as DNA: TGTGCCAGCAGTGAAGGGACAGTCAAAAGCTCCTACGAGCAGTACTTC.

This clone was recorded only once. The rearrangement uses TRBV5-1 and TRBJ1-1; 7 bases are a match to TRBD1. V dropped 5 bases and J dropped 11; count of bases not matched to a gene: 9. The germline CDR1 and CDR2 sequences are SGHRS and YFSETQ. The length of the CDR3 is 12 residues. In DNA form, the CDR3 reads TGCGCCAGCAGAGATTCCGGGACAGAGGCTTTCTTT. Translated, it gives CASRDSGTEAFF.

For the CDR3, the DNA is TGTGCCAGTAGTCCGGGACTCTTCCATGAGCAGTTCTTC. This codes for CASSPGLFHEQFF. The chain joins TRBV19 to TRBJ2-1; D is perhaps TRBD2 (6 bases). The CDR3 is 13 amino acids. Germline V gene lookup returns CDR1 LNHDA and CDR2 SQIVND (reference sequence). V lost 5 bases, J lost 8 bases, and 13 bases lay in between.

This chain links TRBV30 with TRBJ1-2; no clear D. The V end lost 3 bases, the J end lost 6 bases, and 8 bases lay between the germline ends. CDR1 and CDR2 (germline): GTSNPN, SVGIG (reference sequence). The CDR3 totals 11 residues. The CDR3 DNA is TGTGCCTGGAGCGGAGAGGATGGCTACACCTTC. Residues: CAWSGEDGYTF. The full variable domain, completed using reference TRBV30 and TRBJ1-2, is SQTIHQWPATLVQPVGSPLSLECTVEGTSNPNLYWYRQAAGRGLQLLFYSVGIGQISSEVPQNLSASRPQDRQFILSSKKLLLSDSGFYLCAWSGEDGYTFGSGTRLTVV.

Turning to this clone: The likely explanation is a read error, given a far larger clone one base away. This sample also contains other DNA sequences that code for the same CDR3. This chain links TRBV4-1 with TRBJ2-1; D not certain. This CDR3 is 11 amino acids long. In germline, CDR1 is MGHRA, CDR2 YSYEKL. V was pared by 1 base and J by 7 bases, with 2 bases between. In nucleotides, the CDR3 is TGCGCCAGCAGCCAAGTGAATGAGCAGTTCTTC. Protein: CASSQVNEQFF.

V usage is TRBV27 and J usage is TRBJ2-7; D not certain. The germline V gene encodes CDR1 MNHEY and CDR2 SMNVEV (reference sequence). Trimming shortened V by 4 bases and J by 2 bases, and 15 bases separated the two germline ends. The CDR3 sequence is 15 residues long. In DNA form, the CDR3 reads TGTGCCAGCAGTTGGGTCGGGCGGCAGGCCTACGAGCAGTACTTC. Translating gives CASSWVGRQAYEQYF.

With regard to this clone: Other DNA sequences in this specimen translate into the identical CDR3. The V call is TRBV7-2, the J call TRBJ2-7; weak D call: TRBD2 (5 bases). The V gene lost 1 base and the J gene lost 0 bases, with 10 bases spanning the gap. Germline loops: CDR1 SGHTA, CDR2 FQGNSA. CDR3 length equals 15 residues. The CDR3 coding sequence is TGTGCCAGCAGCTTAGGACTGGGGAGCTCCTACGAGCAGTACTTC. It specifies CASSLGLGSSYEQYF. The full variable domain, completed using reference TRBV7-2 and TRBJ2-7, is GAGVSQSPSNKVTEKGKDVELRCDPISGHTALYWYRQSLGQGLEFLIYFQGNSAPDKSGLPSDRFSAERTGGSVSTLTIQRTQQEDSAVYLCASSLGLGSSYEQYFGPGTRLTVT.

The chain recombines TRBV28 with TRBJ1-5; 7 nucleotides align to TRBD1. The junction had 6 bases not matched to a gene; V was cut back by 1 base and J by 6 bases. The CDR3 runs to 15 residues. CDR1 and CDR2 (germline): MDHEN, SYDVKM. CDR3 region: CASSLSPRGVQPQHF. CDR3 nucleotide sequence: TGTGCCAGCAGTTTATCCCCCAGGGGGGTTCAGCCCCAGCATTTT.

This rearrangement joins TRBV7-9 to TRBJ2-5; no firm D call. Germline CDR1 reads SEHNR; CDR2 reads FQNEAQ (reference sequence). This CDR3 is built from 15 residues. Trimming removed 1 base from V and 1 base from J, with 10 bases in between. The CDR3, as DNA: TGTGCCAGCAGCTTAGGCTACAGTTTCCAAGAGACCCAGTACTTC. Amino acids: CASSLGYSFQETQYF.

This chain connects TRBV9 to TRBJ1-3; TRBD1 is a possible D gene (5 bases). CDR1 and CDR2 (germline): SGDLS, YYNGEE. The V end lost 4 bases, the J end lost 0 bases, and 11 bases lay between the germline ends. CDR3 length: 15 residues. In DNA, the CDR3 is TGTGCCAGCAGCCCCGACAGCCCCTCTGGAAACACCATATATTTT. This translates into CASSPDSPSGNTIYF.

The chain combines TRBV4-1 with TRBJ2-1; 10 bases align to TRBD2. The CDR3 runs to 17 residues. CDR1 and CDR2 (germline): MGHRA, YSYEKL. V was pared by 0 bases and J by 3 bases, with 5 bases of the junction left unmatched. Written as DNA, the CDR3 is TGCGCCAGCAGCCAAGATATCCTAGCGGGAGTCTACAATGAGCAGTTCTTC. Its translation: CASSQDILAGVYNEQFF.

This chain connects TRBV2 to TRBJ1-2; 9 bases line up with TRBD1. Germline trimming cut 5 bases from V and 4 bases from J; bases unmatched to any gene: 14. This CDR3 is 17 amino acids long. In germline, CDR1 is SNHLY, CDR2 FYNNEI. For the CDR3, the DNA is TGTGCCAGCAGTTTTGACCGGGACAGGGTGGATCTCTATGGCTACACCTTC. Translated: CASSFDRDRVDLYGYTF. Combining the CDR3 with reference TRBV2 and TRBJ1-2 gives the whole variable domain EPEVTQTPSHQVTQMGQEVILRCVPISNHLYFYWYRQILGQKVEFLVSFYNNEISEKSEIFDDQFSVERPDGSNFTLKIRSTKLEDSAMYFCASSFDRDRVDLYGYTFGSGTRLTVV.

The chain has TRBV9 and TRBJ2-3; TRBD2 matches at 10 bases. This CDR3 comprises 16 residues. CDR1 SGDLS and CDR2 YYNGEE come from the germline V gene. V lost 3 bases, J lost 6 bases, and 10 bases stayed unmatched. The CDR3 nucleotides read TGTGCCAGCAGCGGCTCAGCGGGAGGGCCGGGGGATACGCAGTATTTT. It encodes CASSGSAGGPGDTQYF.